These 8 T cell receptor beta chains were sequenced from one sample in a study of Graves' ophthalmopathy and Graves' hyperthyroidism. TCR beta CDR3 regions were amplified from RNA transcripts. After a first-round RT-PCR with HTBI primers, a second-round multiplex PCR was run. One entry per CDR3 protein, called by TCRdb with MiXCR from the multiplex PCR reads. The sample lists 150,000 to 200,000 distinct CDR3 sequences; roughly 37% were seen once. Sequences were obtained from peripheral blood. The receptors originated from a woman aged 40 to 50 with Graves' ophthalmopathy.

The table lists this clonotype with many counts. V is TRBV6-2 or TRBV6-3 and J is TRBJ1-1; D not certain. The CDR3 has 12 amino acids. Germline CDR1 reads MNHEY; CDR2 reads SVGEGT. V lost 11 bases, J lost 5 bases, and 15 bases lay in between. The CDR3 is CACTWGGTEAFF. In nucleotides, the CDR3 is TGTGCCTGCACATGGGGTGGTACTGAAGCTTTCTTT.

There are many counts of this clonotype. The chain recombines TRBV28 with TRBJ1-2; D unresolved. Per germline, CDR1 MDHEN and CDR2 SYDVKM. The V gene lost 6 bases and the J gene lost 0 bases, with 2 bases spanning the gap. The CDR3 has 11 amino acids. The CDR3 sequence is CASRTNYGYTF. The CDR3 DNA reads TGTGCCAGCAGAACTAACTATGGCTACACCTTC.

The chain has TRBV7-2 and TRBJ2-7; 9 positions agree with TRBD2. This CDR3 has 15 residues. CDR1 and CDR2 from the germline V gene are SGHTA and FQGNSA. Losses at the gene ends were 2 bases for V and 6 bases for J; bases not matched to a gene: 8. As DNA, the CDR3 is TGTGCCAGCAGCTTATATAAGCGGGGGGCGGTCGAGCAGTACTTC. It specifies CASSLYKRGAVEQYF.

Many counts were recorded for this clonotype. The chain uses TRBV20-1 and TRBJ2-2; D is tentatively TRBD1 or TRBD2 (5 bases each). Trimming removed 0 bases at V and 6 bases at J, with 17 bases between. This CDR3 has 16 residues. The germline V gene encodes CDR1 DFQATT and CDR2 SNEGSKA (reference sequence). The DNA of the CDR3 is TGCAGTGCTAGAGATGGGGGTTGGGCGGCCGCCGGGGAGCTGTTTTTT. This gives the protein CSARDGGWAAAGELFF.

This clonotype was observed many times. One end of the junction is discordant with germline, which a read error may explain. The gene calls are TRBV7-9 and TRBJ2-6; weak D call: TRBD1 (5 bases). The length of the CDR3 is 14 residues. Germline values: CDR1 SEHNR, CDR2 FQNEAQ (reference sequence). In DNA, the CDR3 is TGTGCCAGCAGCTGGGTCTCTGGGGCCAACGTCCCGACTTTC. Its protein is CASSWVSGANVPTF.

This clonotype was seen repeatedly, ten times or more. The V call is TRBV28, the J call TRBJ1-1; D gene uncertain. CDR3 size: 11 residues. Looked up from germline, CDR1 is MDHEN and CDR2 is SYDVKM. With 7 bases removed from V and 2 bases from J, the gap between germline ends came to 5 bases. The CDR3 region has the DNA TGTGCCAGCAAAACTAACACTGAAGCTTTCTTT. Translated, it gives CASKTNTEAFF.

This clonotype occurred many times. V and J are TRBV15 and TRBJ2-5, with TRBD2 identical over 8 bases. CDR1 is LNHNV, CDR2 YYDKDF, per germline (reference sequence). The CDR3 sequence is 15 residues long. V gave up 0 bases and J gave up 5 bases; unmatched junction bases: 5. The CDR3 coding sequence is TGTGCCACCAGCAGAGATAGCGGGGCGATGGAGACCCAGTACTTC. Translating gives CATSRDSGAMETQYF.

The rearrangement joins TRBV12-3 or TRBV12-4 to TRBJ2-5; 8 nucleotides agree with TRBD1. The CDR3 extends over 14 amino acids. V was pared by 5 bases and J by 0 bases, with 2 bases of the junction left unmatched. The CDR3 loop reads CASSGQGHQETQYF. The CDR3 nucleotides are TGTGCCAGCAGTGGACAGGGACACCAAGAGACCCAGTACTTC.